This T cell receptor beta chain was observed in a study of T cells of healthy individuals. The V end lost 5 bases, the J end lost 8 bases, and 16 bases lay between the germline ends. CDR1 is MNHEY, CDR2 SVGEGT, per germline. The CDR3 is made up of 14 amino acids. This clonotype was detected many times. TCRdb reprocessed the 5' RACE reads via MiXCR and lists one record per CDR3 protein. Here the sample spans some 82,000 distinct CDR3 sequences, roughly 5.1% being singletons. The clonotype comes from a female donor in good health. The chain couples TRBV6-2 or TRBV6-3 to TRBJ1-5, with no clear D. The CDR3 DNA reads as TGTGCCAGCAGTGGGGATGATCTAATTAAGCCCCAGCATTTT. Its protein product is CASSGDDLIKPQHF.